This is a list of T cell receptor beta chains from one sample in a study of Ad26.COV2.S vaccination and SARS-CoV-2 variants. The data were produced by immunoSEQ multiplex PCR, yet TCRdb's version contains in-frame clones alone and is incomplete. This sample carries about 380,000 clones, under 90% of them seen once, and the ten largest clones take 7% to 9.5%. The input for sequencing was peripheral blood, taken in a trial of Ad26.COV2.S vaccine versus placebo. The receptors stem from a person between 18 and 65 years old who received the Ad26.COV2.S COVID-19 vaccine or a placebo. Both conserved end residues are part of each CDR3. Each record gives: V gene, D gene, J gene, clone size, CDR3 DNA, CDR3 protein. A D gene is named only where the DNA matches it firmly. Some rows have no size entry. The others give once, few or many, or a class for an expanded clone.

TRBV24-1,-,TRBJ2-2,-,TGTGCCACCGGGACGGCCTCGAACACCGGGGAGCTGTTTTTT,CATGTASNTGELFF
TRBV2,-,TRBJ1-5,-,TGTGCCAGCAGGGTGGACCTTAATCAGCCCCAGCATTTT,CASRVDLNQPQHF
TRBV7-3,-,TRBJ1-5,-,TGTGCCAGCAGCTTAAACCCCCGGCGGGGCCGCAATCAGCCCCAGCATTTT,CASSLNPRRGRNQPQHF
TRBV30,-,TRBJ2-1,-,TGTGCCTGGAAAGGAGCCAGAGTGGGGGAGCAGTTCTTC,CAWKGARVGEQFF
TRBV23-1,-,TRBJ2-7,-,TGCGCCAGCATCCTCCTCCATTTTCTCGAGCAGTACTTC,CASILLHFLEQYF
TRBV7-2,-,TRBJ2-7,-,TGTGCCAGCAGTTTAAGCCTCGAGGGGCGTTTCTCCTACGAGCAGTACTTC,CASSLSLEGRFSYEQYF
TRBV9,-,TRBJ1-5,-,TGTGCCAGCAGCGTAGCTCCGTCGGGGGGACAGCCCCAGCATTTT,CASSVAPSGGQPQHF
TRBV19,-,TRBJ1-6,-,TGTGCCAGTAGTGGTTGGGGGGTTAGATCACCCCTCCACTTT,CASSGWGVRSPLHF
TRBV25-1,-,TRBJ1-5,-,TGTGCCAGCAGCCCGACAGGCGGTCAGCCCCAGCATTTT,CASSPTGGQPQHF
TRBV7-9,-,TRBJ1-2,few,TGTGCCAGCAGCTCGGGCCCCCCTGGGTATGGCTACACCTTC,CASSSGPPGYGYTF
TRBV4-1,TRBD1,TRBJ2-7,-,TGCGCCAGCAGCCAAGGGACAGGGATGCCCTACGAGCAGTACTTC,CASSQGTGMPYEQYF
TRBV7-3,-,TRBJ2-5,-,TGTGCCAGCAGCCCGACAGGAGGCGTGGAGACCCAGTACTTC,CASSPTGGVETQYF
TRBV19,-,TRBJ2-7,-,TGTGCCAGTAGTATAGCGGGGCAGGGACTTTACGAGCAGTACTTC,CASSIAGQGLYEQYF
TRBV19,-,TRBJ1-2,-,TGTGCCAGTAGTCCGGCGGCCAGTGGCTACACCTTC,CASSPAASGYTF
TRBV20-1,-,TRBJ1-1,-,TGCAGTGCGTCAAGGTTAACTGAAGCTTTCTTT,CSASRLTEAFF
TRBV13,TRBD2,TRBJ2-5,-,TGTGCCAGCAGCTTAAGGAAGTGGAACGGGGGGTCTCAAGAGACCCAGTACTTC,CASSLRKWNGGSQETQYF
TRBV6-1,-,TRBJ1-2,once,TGTGCCAGCAGTGAAGACGGGGACTATGGCTACACCTTC,CASSEDGDYGYTF
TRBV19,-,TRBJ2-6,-,TGTGCCAGTAGTAACGTGAGGCAGTCTGGGGCCAACGTCCTGACTTTC,CASSNVRQSGANVLTF
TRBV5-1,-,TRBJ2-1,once,TGCGCCAGCAGCTTGGCCGGGGGACAGCATGAGGAGCAGTTCTTC,CASSLAGGQHEEQFF
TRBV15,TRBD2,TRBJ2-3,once,TGTGCCACCAGCAGAGATTGGGCTAGCGGGGGGATAACAGATACGCAGTATTTT,CATSRDWASGGITDTQYF
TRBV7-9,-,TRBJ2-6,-,TGTGCCAGCAGCTCCCTACAGTTCTCTGGGGCCAACGTCCTGACTTTC,CASSSLQFSGANVLTF
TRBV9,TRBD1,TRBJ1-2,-,TGTGCCAGCAACCCGAAGGGGGACAGCTACTATGGCTACACCTTC,CASNPKGDSYYGYTF
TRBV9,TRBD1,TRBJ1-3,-,TGTGCCAGCAGCGGACAGGGGGCGGCTGGAAACACCATATATTTT,CASSGQGAAGNTIYF
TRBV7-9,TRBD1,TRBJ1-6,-,TGTGCCAGCAGCCCTGGACAGGGGAGGTTAATCAATTCACCCCTCCACTTT,CASSPGQGRLINSPLHF
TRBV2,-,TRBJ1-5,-,TGTGCCAGCAGTCCCGGCACAGTGCAGCCCCAGCATTTT,CASSPGTVQPQHF
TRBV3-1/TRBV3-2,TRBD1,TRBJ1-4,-,TGTGCCAGCAGAAGGACAGGGGGCGATGAAAAACTGTTTTTT,CASRRTGGDEKLFF
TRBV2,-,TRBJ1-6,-,TGTGCCAGCAGTGTGATGGGTTTGTCAGGGTCACCCCTCCACTTT,CASSVMGLSGSPLHF
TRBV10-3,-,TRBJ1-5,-,TGTGCCATCAGTGAGTCGGAAGGCAGGCAGCCCCAGCATTTT,CAISESEGRQPQHF
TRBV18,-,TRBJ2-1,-,TGTGCCAGCTCACCATCTTCGGGGTCGGATGAGCAGTTCTTC,CASSPSSGSDEQFF
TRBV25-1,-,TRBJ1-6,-,TGTGCCAGCAGTGATCCCCCCAAGGGGGGGAAGGATTCACCCCTCCACTTT,CASSDPPKGGKDSPLHF
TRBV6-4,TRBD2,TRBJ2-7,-,TGTGCCAGCAGTGATGGGGACCGCGGGAGAAAGTACGAGCAGTACTTC,CASSDGDRGRKYEQYF
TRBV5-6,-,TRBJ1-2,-,TGTGCCAGCAGCAAACCCCGGGATGGCTACACCTTC,CASSKPRDGYTF
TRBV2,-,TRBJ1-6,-,TGTGCCTCCGGGATTGGGGAATCACCCCTCCACTTT,CASGIGESPLHF
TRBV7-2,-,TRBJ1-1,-,TGTGCCAGCAGCTTATTCTGGGGATCTGAAGCTTTCTTT,CASSLFWGSEAFF
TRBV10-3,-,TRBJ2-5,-,TGTGCCATCAGCCAGGGGGGACTACAAGAGACCCAGTACTTC,CAISQGGLQETQYF
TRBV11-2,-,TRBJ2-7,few,TGTGCCAGCAGTAAATACGAGCAGTACTTC,CASSKYEQYF
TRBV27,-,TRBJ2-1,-,TGTGCCAGCAGTTTAGTGGGTGGCAGGGTGGGCAATGAGCAGTTCTTC,CASSLVGGRVGNEQFF
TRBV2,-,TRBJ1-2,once,TGTGCCAGCATTTCGGCCAGACTTCTTAACTATGGCTACACCTTC,CASISARLLNYGYTF
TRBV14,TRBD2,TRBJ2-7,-,TGTGCCAGCAGCCGCATTAGCGGGAGCTACGAGCAGTACTTC,CASSRISGSYEQYF
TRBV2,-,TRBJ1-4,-,TGTGCCAGCAGTGCCAGGGATAATGAAAAACTGTTTTTT,CASSARDNEKLFF
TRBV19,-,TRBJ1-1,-,TGTGCCAGTATGGGGGGGATGAACACTGAAGCTTTCTTT,CASMGGMNTEAFF
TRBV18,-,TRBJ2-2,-,TGTGCCAGCTCACCTGTCGGGGAGCTGTTTTTT,CASSPVGELFF
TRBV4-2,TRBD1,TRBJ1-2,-,TGTGCCAGCAGCCAAGTAGGGGGCAGGCCCCCCAGCTGGGGCTACACCTTC,CASSQVGGRPPSWGYTF
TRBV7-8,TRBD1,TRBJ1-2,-,TGTGCCAGCAGCTTAGCGTGGAGGACAGGTGAACATGGCTACACCTTC,CASSLAWRTGEHGYTF
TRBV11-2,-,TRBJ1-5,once,TGTGCCAGCAGCTTAGGCCTAGCGGACAGACTTCACGAGCCCCAGCATTTT,CASSLGLADRLHEPQHF
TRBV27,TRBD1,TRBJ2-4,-,TGTGCCAGCAGTTCCCAGTCCACAGGGGGCGGTTCCATTCAGTACTTC,CASSSQSTGGGSIQYF
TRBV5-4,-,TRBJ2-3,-,TGTGCCAGCAGCCAGGGGTCCCAGGTGCCAACAGATACGCAGTATTTT,CASSQGSQVPTDTQYF
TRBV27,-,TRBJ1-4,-,TGTGCCAGCAGTTTGGGGCCTGATGGGGCTAATGAAAAACTGTTTTTT,CASSLGPDGANEKLFF